This T cell receptor (beta chain) was identified during a study of blood T cell repertoires in COVID-19. About the research overall: There were acute and convalescent COVID-19 samples, and they came from the United States, Italy and Spain. The cDNA or gDNA used as material had been derived from T cells, B-cell-depleted T cells, or PBMCs.

In the authors' methods: From reference gene primer amplification, estimates of nucleated cell counts were derived. Clones were read by immunoSEQ multiplex PCR, and TCRdb kept only the in-frame ones, dropping some. D and trimming come from the DNA, and the V and J calls and clone size come from that table. This sample has around 13,000 clones, with over 75% found just once. The CDR3 contains 11 residues. Germline V gene data show CDR1 as SGHAT and CDR2 as FQNNGV. The germline V and J ends were trimmed by 8 bases and 6 bases, with 11 bases remaining between them. The sequence was collected from a man aged 50 to 59 with active COVID-19. This chain links TRBV11-2 with TRBJ2-7; D uncertain. The sample taken for sequencing was peripheral blood. The CDR3 protein is CASEVSREQYF. The CDR3 DNA reads as TGTGCCAGCGAGGTGTCCCGCGAGCAGTACTTC.